The sequence of this TCR beta chain was determined in a study of PD-L1 blockade in urothelial cancer. The time point denotes: pretreatment peripheral blood. Libraries were prepared by immunoSEQ multiplex PCR; TCRdb keeps only in-frame clonotypes and omits some of them. This sample has nearly 45,000 clones, with approximately 91% found just once. The CDR3 runs to 16 residues. The V end lost 4 bases, the J end lost 3 bases, and 19 bases lay between the germline ends. Germline values: CDR1 SGHDN, CDR2 FVKESK. The sequence derives from a donor older than 35 with urothelial cancer. Source: PBMCs, taken around atezolizumab (anti-PD-L1) treatment. This chain connects TRBV14 to TRBJ2-7, with D perhaps TRBD2 (5 bases). The CDR3 DNA reads as TGTGCCAGCAGCCCCCGGCTAGCCGTGGCGATCTACGAGCAGTACTTC. Translated, it gives CASSPRLAVAIYEQYF.